Shown below are 26 T cell receptor beta chains from a single sample sequenced in a study of CD8 T cells in ankylosing spondylitis. In TCRdb, the 5' RACE reads were re-called with MiXCR into one record per CDR3 protein. The table has 200,000 or so distinct CDR3 sequences, roughly 20% seen once. Sequencing input: blood, either unsorted or a sorted T cell fraction (not recorded which). The receptor set was obtained from a male donor aged 5 to 30 with ankylosing spondylitis or in good health (not recorded which).

This clonotype was observed once. The chain couples TRBV19 to TRBJ2-2; the D is unclear. V dropped 7 bases and J dropped 4 bases, with 16 bases sitting between them. The CDR3 totals 15 residues. CDR1 and CDR2 (germline): LNHDA, SQIVND (reference sequence). CDR3 in amino acids: CASKPGLQTTGELFF. The CDR3 bases are TGTGCCAGTAAACCGGGCCTCCAGACCACCGGGGAGCTGTTTTTT.

The V gene is TRBV27, the J gene TRBJ2-1; TRBD2 aligns across 12 bases. The CDR3 contains 15 residues. V lost 3 bases and J lost 13; bases outside the gene matches: 10. CDR1 MNHEY and CDR2 SMNVEV come from the germline V gene (reference sequence). The CDR3 spells CASSLSPLAGGPQFF. The CDR3 DNA reads TGTGCCAGCAGTTTGTCCCCACTAGCGGGAGGCCCCCAGTTCTTC.

This clonotype showed up many times. The V call is TRBV7-3, the J call TRBJ2-7; D is ambiguous. Germline V gives CDR1 SGHTA, CDR2 FQGTGA. The CDR3 sequence is 15 residues long. The germline V and J ends were trimmed by 3 bases and 2 bases, with 14 bases remaining between them. CDR3 protein: CASSLFSGSTYEQYF. The CDR3 nucleotides read TGTGCCAGCAGCTTGTTCTCAGGCAGTACCTACGAGCAGTACTTC.

This clonotype was counted a single time. J is TRBJ2-1 and V is TRBV7-6; D is perhaps TRBD1 (5 bases). Germline assignment: CDR1 SGHVS and CDR2 FNYEAQ. This CDR3 contains 12 residues. Trimming cost V 3 bases and J 9 bases, with 9 bases left between them. As DNA, the CDR3 is TGTGCCAGCAGCTTCCACAGGTTTGAGCAGTTCTTC. Amino acids: CASSFHRFEQFF.

There are many counts of this clonotype. The chain links TRBV25-1 to TRBJ2-1; a weak D match, TRBD2 (6 bases). The CDR3 covers 16 residues. V was shortened by 1 base and J by 2 bases, with 12 bases between the two germline ends. Germline CDR1 reads MGHDK; CDR2 reads SYGVNS. For the CDR3, the DNA is TGTGCCAGCAGTGAATTGGAGGGCGGCACCTACAATGAGCAGTTCTTC. This translates into CASSELEGGTYNEQFF.

This clonotype was seen repeatedly, ten times or more. The chain uses TRBV28 and TRBJ2-1, with TRBD2 matching 9 bases. This CDR3 comprises 16 residues. Germline V gene data show CDR1 as MDHEN and CDR2 as SYDVKM. V lost 3 bases, J lost 5 bases, and 8 bases stayed unmatched. CDR3 coding DNA: TGTGCCAGCAGTTTTGGGTCGGCTAGCGGGGACAATGAGCAGTTCTTC. Its translation: CASSFGSASGDNEQFF.

The chain has TRBV5-1 and TRBJ2-1; 10 bases map to TRBD2. This CDR3 has 16 residues. J was trimmed by 6 bases and V by 1 base; bases with no gene match: 7. Per germline, CDR1 SGHRS and CDR2 YFSETQ. The CDR3 nucleotides read TGCGCCAGCAGCTTGCCAGCGGGAGGGCCGGGCAATGAGCAGTTCTTC. Its translation: CASSLPAGGPGNEQFF.

This chain connects TRBV29-1 to TRBJ2-1, with 14 bases lining up with TRBD2. There are 14 residues in the CDR3. The V segment lost 3 bases and the J segment 9 bases; nucleotides outside the gene matches: 4. Germline assignment: CDR1 SQVTM and CDR2 ANQGSEA. The DNA of the CDR3 is TGCAGCGTTGATGCGGGACTAGCGGGAGTTGAGCAGTTCTTC. Translation: CSVDAGLAGVEQFF.

This clonotype was counted many times. The gene calls are TRBV9 and TRBJ1-3; no firm D call. This CDR3 has 11 residues. The ends were cut back, 4 bases at V and 3 bases at J, with 2 bases in the middle. In germline, CDR1 is SGDLS, CDR2 YYNGEE. For the CDR3, the DNA is TGTGCCAGCAGCCGTGGAAACACCATATATTTT. Its translation: CASSRGNTIYF.

This clonotype occurred a few times. The chain links TRBV12-3 or TRBV12-4 to TRBJ2-5, with a possible D match to TRBD2 (6 bases). The CDR3 has 12 amino acids. V was shortened by 8 bases and J by 5 bases, with 12 bases between the two germline ends. For the CDR3, the DNA is TGTGCCAGCCGGGGACTTTGGGAGACCCAGTACTTC. Protein product: CASRGLWETQYF.

The rearrangement uses TRBV2 and TRBJ1-5; D remains ambiguous. V dropped 2 bases and J dropped 0 bases, with 8 bases sitting between them. This CDR3 has 15 amino acids. Per the germline V gene, CDR1 is SNHLY and CDR2 is FYNNEI. This chain's CDR3 is CASSEPLSSNQPQHF. CDR3 sequence (DNA): TGTGCCAGCAGTGAACCCCTCAGTAGCAATCAGCCCCAGCATTTT.

This chain links TRBV7-6 with TRBJ1-1; D ambiguous. Trimming removed 4 bases from V and 7 bases from J, with 7 bases in between. The V gene's germline CDR1 is SGHVS and CDR2 FNYEAQ. CDR3 length equals 11 residues. The CDR3 region is CASSSDFEAFF. As DNA, the CDR3 is TGTGCCAGCAGCTCGGATTTTGAAGCTTTCTTT.

The CDR3 DNA is TGTGCCAGCAGCTTAGTTGGGGCAAAGGTGAATGAGCAGTTCTTC. As protein: CASSLVGAKVNEQFF. The chain couples TRBV7-6 to TRBJ2-1, with D perhaps TRBD1 (5 bases). Germline lookup yields CDR1 SGHVS and CDR2 FNYEAQ. Trimming stripped 1 base from V and 7 bases from J, with 14 bases between. This CDR3 is 15 amino acids long.

The chain carries TRBV29-1 and TRBJ2-3; D possibly matches TRBD1 or TRBD2 (5 bases each). This CDR3 contains 15 residues. The V gene's germline CDR1 is SQVTM and CDR2 ANQGSEA. V was shortened by 3 bases and J by 4 bases, with 17 bases between the two germline ends. DNA of the CDR3: TGCAGCGTTGAGATGGGGGTTAGGGAAGCAGATACGCAGTATTTT. Its translation is CSVEMGVREADTQYF.

In its sample, this clonotype was seen once. This chain joins TRBV7-2 and TRBJ2-7; D unclear. Germline CDR1 SGHTA, CDR2 FQGNSA. Trimming removed 4 bases at V and 0 bases at J, with 10 bases between. The length of the CDR3 is 14 residues. CDR3 in amino acids: CASSSWTVSYEQYF. The CDR3 coding sequence is TGTGCCAGCAGCTCATGGACGGTCTCCTACGAGCAGTACTTC.

This clonotype was counted many times. The gene calls are TRBV12-3 or TRBV12-4 and TRBJ2-6; TRBD2 might be the D (5 bases). Deletions cut 6 bases from V and 2 bases from J, with 14 bases between. The CDR3 loop spans 16 amino acids. The CDR3 bases are TGTGCCAGCAGCCCAAATCGGGGTGCTGGGGCCAACGTCCTGACTTTC. It translates to CASSPNRGAGANVLTF.

The chain joins TRBV20-1 to TRBJ2-2, with 12 bases that match TRBD2. CDR3 length: 15 residues. Trimming took 3 bases from V and 5 from J; bases not matched to a gene: 4. CDR1 DFQATT and CDR2 SNEGSKA come from the germline V gene (reference sequence). This CDR3 reads CSARTSGSRTGELFF. CDR3 bases: TGCAGTGCTAGGACTAGCGGGAGTCGGACCGGGGAGCTGTTTTTT.

This clonotype was recorded many times. The gene calls are TRBV3-1 and TRBJ2-1, with D possibly TRBD1 on 5 matching bases. V was pared by 5 bases and J by 4 bases, with 12 bases between. This CDR3 has 14 amino acids. Germline values: CDR1 LGHDT, CDR2 YNNKEL (reference sequence). The chain's CDR3 is CASSVRAGYNEQFF. CDR3 bases: TGTGCCAGCAGCGTAAGGGCAGGGTACAATGAGCAGTTCTTC.

This clonotype appeared many times. The chain carries TRBV20-1 and TRBJ1-5, with D perhaps matching TRBD1 (5 bases). CDR3 length: 15 residues. The germline V gene encodes CDR1 DFQATT and CDR2 SNEGSKA (reference sequence). Deletions cut 4 bases from V and 0 bases from J, with 13 bases between. The CDR3 DNA is TGCAGTGCTACCCGGGACGGCATTAGCAATCAGCCCCAGCATTTT. It codes for CSATRDGISNQPQHF.

This clonotype has just a few counts. The V gene is TRBV4-2, the J gene TRBJ2-3; D gene unclear. Germline V gene sequence: CDR1 LGHNA, CDR2 YNFKEQ. The CDR3 totals 14 residues. Deletions cut 4 bases from V and 1 base from J, with 9 bases between. In nucleotides, the CDR3 is TGTGCCAGCAGCCGTGAGTGGGGCACAGATACGCAGTATTTT. Protein product: CASSREWGTDTQYF.

This clonotype occurred many times. This chain joins TRBV10-2 and TRBJ1-6; 7 positions match TRBD1. With 6 bases clipped from V and 9 bases from J, the junction kept 5 bases outside the gene matches. The germline gives CDR1 WSHSY, CDR2 SAAADI. This CDR3 comprises 13 residues. CDR3 sequence reads: CASSSRDSSPLHF. CDR3 DNA: TGCGCCAGCAGCTCCCGGGACAGTTCACCCCTCCACTTT.

The V and J genes are TRBV7-9 and TRBJ1-1; TRBD1 might be the D (6 bases). The V and J ends lost 5 bases and 0 bases respectively, with 13 bases between them. Per the germline V gene, CDR1 is SEHNR and CDR2 is FQNEAQ (reference sequence). The CDR3 is 15 residues long. This CDR3 reads CASSLRQDVNTEAFF. Here the CDR3 DNA reads TGTGCCAGCAGCCTCAGACAGGACGTGAACACTGAAGCTTTCTTT.

Ten or more counts support this clonotype. The rearrangement links TRBV5-1 to TRBJ1-1; no reliable D call. Trimming cost V 0 bases and J 4 bases, with 13 bases left between them. From germline, CDR1 is SGHRS and CDR2 YFSETQ. The CDR3 runs to 15 residues. CDR3 amino acids: CASSLDPVGSTEAFF. The CDR3 nucleotides are TGCGCCAGCAGCTTGGATCCCGTCGGGAGCACTGAAGCTTTCTTT. The full variable domain, its missing parts supplied by reference TRBV5-1 and TRBJ1-1, is KAGVTQTPRYLIKTRGQQVTLSCSPISGHRSVSWYQQTPGQGLQFLFEYFSETQRNKGNFPGRFSGRQFSNSRSEMNVSTLELGDSALYLCASSLDPVGSTEAFFGQGTRLTVV.

In this sample, this clonotype turned up many times. The rearrangement uses TRBV5-1 and TRBJ2-3; the match to TRBD2 covers 8 bases. V dropped 5 bases and J dropped 0; count of bases not matched to a gene: 5. The germline V gene encodes CDR1 SGHRS and CDR2 YFSETQ. CDR3 length: 15 residues. CDR3 loop: CASRDQRGSTDTQYF. In DNA, the CDR3 is TGCGCCAGCAGAGACCAGCGGGGGAGCACAGATACGCAGTATTTT.

The chain employs TRBV7-7 and TRBJ2-3; 8 bases are a match to TRBD1. The junction had 4 bases not matched to a gene; V was cut back by 5 bases and J by 3 bases. Germline CDR1 and CDR2: SSHAT and FNYEAQ (reference sequence). The CDR3 is 14 residues long. This CDR3 reads CASSEGQVTDTQYF. For the CDR3, the DNA is TGTGCCAGCAGCGAGGGACAGGTTACAGATACGCAGTATTTT.

This clonotype was seen many times. The chain is built from TRBV24-1 and TRBJ1-6, with 11 bases aligning to TRBD1. Germline V gene sequence: CDR1 KGHDR, CDR2 SFDVKD. V gave up 4 bases and J gave up 7 bases; unmatched junction bases: 5. This CDR3 comprises 16 residues. In DNA, the CDR3 is TGTGCCACCAGTGACCCGGGACAGGGGGTGAATTCACCCCTCCACTTT. Protein: CATSDPGQGVNSPLHF.